This T cell receptor beta chain was sequenced during a study of T cell changes during pregnancy in multiple sclerosis. CDR3 size: 16 residues. Trimming took 2 bases from V and 4 from J, leaving 18 bases between them. Germline CDR1 SGHNT, CDR2 YYREEE (reference sequence). Sequencing used immunoSEQ multiplex PCR; TCRdb keeps in-frame clones, though not all of them. Counted here are 100,000 or so clones, just over 90% occurring once; the ten biggest clones make up around 3.5%. The genes are TRBV5-4 and TRBJ1-2, with D tentatively TRBD1 (5 bases). The specimen comprised peripheral blood, sampled after pregnancy. This TCR came from a female donor with multiple sclerosis, enrolled in a pregnancy study. Here the CDR3 reads CASSFWVGASGYGYTF. The CDR3 DNA is TGTGCCAGCAGCTTTTGGGTTGGGGCCTCCGGCTATGGCTACACCTTC.